The rows below give T cell receptor beta chains drawn from one sample of a study of T-cell memory formation after mild COVID-19. TCRdb reprocessed the 5' RACE reads with MiXCR, giving one entry per CDR3 protein. The sample includes about 180,000 distinct CDR3 sequences, less than 20% of them seen just once. Specimen: PBMCs or a T cell subset sorted from them (not recorded which). These TCRs come from a man between 18 and 29 years old who had mild COVID-19 (a few samples of this study predate the infection). Cell type and time point are not known. Each CDR3 is given with its conserved first and last residue. The order of the fields is CDR3 DNA, CDR3 protein, clone size, D gene, J gene, V gene. The D gene is left open where the match is weak. Not every row has a clone size; where given, it reads once, few, many or a size class.

TGCAGCGTTGCACCCGGGGGCTCGAACACTGAAGCTTTCTTT CSVAPGGSNTEAFF - - TRBJ1-1 TRBV29-1
TGTGCCACCAGCAGAGGAGAACTTTCAGGACTGTTTTTT CATSRGELSGLFF few - TRBJ1-4 TRBV15
TGTGCCAGCAGCCCTGCCTGGACAGGGGTTTCACCCCTCCACTTT CASSPAWTGVSPLHF few TRBD1 TRBJ1-6 TRBV7-8
TGTGCCAGCAGCTTAAGGGACACCAATGAAAAACTGTTTTTT CASSLRDTNEKLFF few - TRBJ1-4 TRBV7-9
TGCAGCGTCCAAACTACCAACAGGGGAGAAGCTTTCTTT CSVQTTNRGEAFF - TRBD1 TRBJ1-1 TRBV29-1
TGTGCCAGCAGCTTCGGGGTCACAGATACGCAGTATTTT CASSFGVTDTQYF few - TRBJ2-3 TRBV7-9
TGTGCCAGCAGTAAATTCACGGGACTCCCTGTGGCCGGGGAGCTGTTTTTT CASSKFTGLPVAGELFF few - TRBJ2-2 TRBV5-4
TGCAGTGCTAGTGATCTAGTCACAGATACGCAGTATTTT CSASDLVTDTQYF many - TRBJ2-3 TRBV20-1
TGCGCCAGCAAGGACAAGGGTAACAATGAGCAGTTCTTC CASKDKGNNEQFF - - TRBJ2-1 TRBV23-1
TGTGCCAGCAGTCAAAGCTTAACCTACACCTTC CASSQSLTYTF few - TRBJ1-2 TRBV6-2/TRBV6-3
TGTGCCAGCAGCTACGGGGAGCTTAACTATGGCTACACCTTC CASSYGELNYGYTF few - TRBJ1-2 TRBV7-8
TGTGCCAGCAGTTACGAGGGAGGGGTAGAGACCCAGTACTTC CASSYEGGVETQYF medium-sized TRBD2 TRBJ2-5 TRBV6-2/TRBV6-3
TGTGCCAGCGGCCCGGGGCAGGGACTCTACGAGCAGTACTTC CASGPGQGLYEQYF - - TRBJ2-7 TRBV7-2
TGTGCCAGCAACCACAGGGGGCTGGGAACTTTCTTT CASNHRGLGTFF few TRBD1 TRBJ1-1 TRBV6-1
TGTGCCAGCAGCTCAAGACAGGGGGGAAGAGGATATGGCTACACCTTC CASSSRQGGRGYGYTF - TRBD1 TRBJ1-2 TRBV9
TGTGCCATCGGGACTCCTAGCTCCTACGAGCAGTACTTC CAIGTPSSYEQYF few - TRBJ2-7 TRBV10-3
TGTGCCAGCAGTCTGAACAGGGGACGTGGCTACACCTTC CASSLNRGRGYTF - TRBD1 TRBJ1-2 TRBV28
TGTGCCACCGCCTCGACTTTATTT CATASTLF - - TRBJ1-1 TRBV24-1
TGCGCCAGCAGCTGGGCGGGTGCAACTAATGAAAAACTGTTTTTT CASSWAGATNEKLFF - - TRBJ1-4 TRBV5-1
TGTGCCAGGGCTACTGGGGCCAACGTCCTGACTTTC CARATGANVLTF - - TRBJ2-6 TRBV7-9
TGTGCCAGCAGCTACTCAGGGGATTCCCCAGCTTTCTTT CASSYSGDSPAFF many - TRBJ1-1 TRBV7-9
TGTGCCAGCAGGGAGACCGGGACAGGATTATATGGCTACACCTTC CASRETGTGLYGYTF - TRBD1 TRBJ1-2 TRBV6-1
TGCGCCAGCAGTCATGAGCCCGGGACAGGGTTCACCGGGGAGCTGTTTTTT CASSHEPGTGFTGELFF few TRBD1 TRBJ2-2 TRBV23-1
TGTGCCAGCAGTGAAGATGTAGAAACCTTCCAAGAGACCCAGTACTTC CASSEDVETFQETQYF - - TRBJ2-5 TRBV2
TGTGCCAGCAGCTCTAGGGACCGCTCTCTTTACAATGAGCAGTTCTTC CASSSRDRSLYNEQFF - - TRBJ2-1 TRBV3-1
TGTGCCAGCAGCCAGGGACTAGCGGGGGTCCAAGAGACCCAGTACTTC CASSQGLAGVQETQYF - TRBD2 TRBJ2-5 TRBV7-9
TGCGCCAGCAGTGAGTCGAAGGCGTACGTTGGCTACACCTTC CASSESKAYVGYTF - - TRBJ1-2 TRBV10-2
TGTGCCAGCAGCCAAGCCCTAGCTAGCGGGGGGTTGTCGTCCTACAATGAGCAGTTCTTC CASSQALASGGLSSYNEQFF - TRBD2 TRBJ2-1 TRBV4-2
TGTGCCAGCAGCTTTAGCGGGAGACAGGTTGAGCAGTTCTTC CASSFSGRQVEQFF few TRBD2 TRBJ2-1 TRBV7-8
TGTGCCATCAGATCGGCAGGGAGGGAAAAACTGTTTTTT CAIRSAGREKLFF - - TRBJ1-4 TRBV10-3
TGCGCCAGCAGCCAAGTTCGGGCCCTAAGCACAGATACGCAGTATTTT CASSQVRALSTDTQYF - - TRBJ2-3 TRBV4-1
TGTGCCAGCAGCGTAGGGACGGACTATGGCTACACCTTC CASSVGTDYGYTF few - TRBJ1-2 TRBV9
TGTGCCAGCAGTTACAAGTCCGGGAACACTGAAGCTTTCTTT CASSYKSGNTEAFF - - TRBJ1-1 TRBV6-6
TGTGCCAGCAGTCAAATTGACAGGGCATCGCGGGAAAAACTGTTTTTT CASSQIDRASREKLFF once TRBD1 TRBJ1-4 TRBV2
TGTGCCAGCAACGGGGCTGCAACTAATGAAAAACTGTTTTTT CASNGAATNEKLFF - - TRBJ1-4 TRBV6-2/TRBV6-3
TGTGCCACCGGCCATTCAGGGGGCGCGTCCGGGGAGCTGTTTTTT CATGHSGGASGELFF - TRBD1 TRBJ2-2 TRBV24-1
TGCGCCAGCAGCGCCCAGACAGGGAACACTGAAGCTTTCTTT CASSAQTGNTEAFF many - TRBJ1-1 TRBV5-1
TGTGCCAGCAGTGAGCACGGGGGCCCAAGGTACGAGCAGTACTTC CASSEHGGPRYEQYF many - TRBJ2-7 TRBV25-1
TGTGCCAGCAGTGCCCCAGGGTTTAATTCACCCCTCCACTTT CASSAPGFNSPLHF - - TRBJ1-6 TRBV27
TGTGCCAGCACGGAGGGGGTTAGCACTGAAGCTTTCTTT CASTEGVSTEAFF few - TRBJ1-1 TRBV2
TGTGCCAGCGGGGTAACAGATACGCAGTATTTT CASGVTDTQYF - - TRBJ2-3 TRBV6-1
TGCGCCAGCAGCTCAGGGCCGGAAGGCACCATATATTTT CASSSGPEGTIYF - - TRBJ1-3 TRBV5-1
TGTGCCAGCAGCTGGCTAGCGCAAGAGACCCAGTACTTC CASSWLAQETQYF few - TRBJ2-5 TRBV7-2
TGTGCCAGCGCCGAGGGGTCCCAAGAGACCCAGTACTTC CASAEGSQETQYF - - TRBJ2-5 TRBV7-2
TGTGCCAGCAGCCCAGATGTGGGGGGGGCCTGGGAGACCCAGTACTTC CASSPDVGGAWETQYF few - TRBJ2-5 TRBV7-8
TGTGCCAGCAGCTTAGCGACCAGTTTCTCTGGAAACACCATATATTTT CASSLATSFSGNTIYF - - TRBJ1-3 TRBV7-2
TGTGCCAGCAGATCTAGGGATGAGCAGTTCTTC CASRSRDEQFF - - TRBJ2-1 TRBV12-3/TRBV12-4
TGTGCCAGCAGCTTAGCACTAGCGGGTTCCTACAATGAGCAGTTCTTC CASSLALAGSYNEQFF many TRBD2 TRBJ2-1 TRBV7-9
TGTGCCAGCAGCTTAGTGCATGAGACCCAGTACTTC CASSLVHETQYF - - TRBJ2-5 TRBV7-9
TGTGCCAGCAGCGTAGTCGCAGGGAAGCAGGAGCTGTTTTTT CASSVVAGKQELFF few - TRBJ2-2 TRBV9
TGCGCCAGCACCCCTCGAGCAGAGTACAATGAGCAGTTCTTC CASTPRAEYNEQFF few - TRBJ2-1 TRBV5-1
TGTGCCAGCAGTTACTTACCCCCGGATGGACAGGGGGCTTCCGAAAACTATGGCTACACCTTC CASSYLPPDGQGASENYGYTF once TRBD1 TRBJ1-2 TRBV6-2/TRBV6-3
TGTGCCAGCAGTTTTGGGGACAGCCGGAGGGGAGCTTTCTTT CASSFGDSRRGAFF - TRBD1 TRBJ1-1 TRBV12-3/TRBV12-4
TGTGCCAGCAGTTTAGCGGACACCGGGGAGCTGTTTTTT CASSLADTGELFF - - TRBJ2-2 TRBV12-3/TRBV12-4
TGTGCCAGCAGAGCCCAGGCAGGGACAGGGTGGGATACGCAGTATTTT CASRAQAGTGWDTQYF - TRBD1 TRBJ2-3 TRBV12-3/TRBV12-4
TGTGCCAGCAGCCTCAGAGGTGCGGGCGAGAAACTGTTTTTT CASSLRGAGEKLFF - - TRBJ1-4 TRBV3-1
TGTGCCAGCAGTCCGCTCCTCGGACAGGACTCTGGGGCCAACGTCCTGACTTTC CASSPLLGQDSGANVLTF - TRBD1 TRBJ2-6 TRBV12-3/TRBV12-4
TGCGCCAGCAGCTTACAGGGTCCGTCGGGTGAGCAGTTCTTC CASSLQGPSGEQFF - - TRBJ2-1 TRBV5-1
TGTGCCAGCAGGGGACGCCTGAGCACAGATACGCAGTATTTT CASRGRLSTDTQYF - - TRBJ2-3 TRBV3-1